This T cell receptor beta chain was profiled in a study of vaccination effects on CD4 cells after COVID-19. The data were produced by immunoSEQ multiplex PCR, yet TCRdb's version contains in-frame clones alone and is incomplete. The sample carries about 31,000 clones, over 55% recorded once. As to this clone: Its antigen is currently unknown.

The V segment lost 1 base and the J segment 0 bases; nucleotides outside the gene matches: 8. The CDR3 length is 18 residues. Germline CDR1 and CDR2: SGHNT and YENEEA. Using viral peptide pools, the ViraFEST assay grew out antigen-specific CD4+ T cells prior to sequencing. Following an approximately ten-day culture, CD4+ T cells were purified. Participants completed two doses of the BNT162b2 or mRNA-1273 vaccine. The rearrangement links TRBV11-3 to TRBJ2-1, with 8 bases aligning to TRBD1. The receptor comes from a human donor who received a COVID-19 vaccine. Sequences were derived from CD4+ T cells from PBMCs cultured with SARS-CoV-2 spike peptides, sampled after COVID-19 vaccination. CDR3 in DNA: TGTGCCAGCAGCTTAGGGTGGGGACAGGAGAGCTCCTACAATGAGCAGTTCTTC. The encoded protein is CASSLGWGQESSYNEQFF.